These 2 T cell receptor beta chains originate from one sample sequenced in a study of cytomegalovirus exposure and HLA in healthy donors. Vbeta (60) and Jbeta (13) primers were used in the PCR. Sequenced by immunoSEQ multiplex PCR; TCRdb stores in-frame clones only, minus some. Counted here are some 120,000 clones, roughly 9% occurring once; the ten biggest clones make up over 2.5%. The sequenced sample consisted of PBMCs. These receptors were obtained from a man aged 25 to 45 in good health and CMV-seronegative.

This clone showed up just a few times. The chain has TRBV11-3 and TRBJ1-1, with D possibly being TRBD1 (5 bases). V was trimmed by 0 bases and J by 0 bases, leaving 17 bases between them. This CDR3 has 18 amino acids. CDR1 SGHNT and CDR2 YENEEA come from the germline V gene. CDR3 sequence reads: CASSLDWPQAEMNTEAFF. The DNA for the CDR3 is TGTGCCAGCAGCTTAGACTGGCCACAGGCCGAGATGAACACTGAAGCTTTCTTT.

A few counts support this clone. The chain uses TRBV5-3 and TRBJ2-1, with 8 bases aligning to TRBD1. TRBV5-3 is labeled an ORF, and its function is uncertain. Germline trimming cut 3 bases from V and 5 bases from J; bases unmatched to any gene: 7. The length of the CDR3 is 15 residues. The CDR3 here is CARSWAGGSDNEQFF. Written as DNA, the CDR3 is TGTGCCAGAAGCTGGGCAGGGGGCTCGGACAATGAGCAGTTCTTC.